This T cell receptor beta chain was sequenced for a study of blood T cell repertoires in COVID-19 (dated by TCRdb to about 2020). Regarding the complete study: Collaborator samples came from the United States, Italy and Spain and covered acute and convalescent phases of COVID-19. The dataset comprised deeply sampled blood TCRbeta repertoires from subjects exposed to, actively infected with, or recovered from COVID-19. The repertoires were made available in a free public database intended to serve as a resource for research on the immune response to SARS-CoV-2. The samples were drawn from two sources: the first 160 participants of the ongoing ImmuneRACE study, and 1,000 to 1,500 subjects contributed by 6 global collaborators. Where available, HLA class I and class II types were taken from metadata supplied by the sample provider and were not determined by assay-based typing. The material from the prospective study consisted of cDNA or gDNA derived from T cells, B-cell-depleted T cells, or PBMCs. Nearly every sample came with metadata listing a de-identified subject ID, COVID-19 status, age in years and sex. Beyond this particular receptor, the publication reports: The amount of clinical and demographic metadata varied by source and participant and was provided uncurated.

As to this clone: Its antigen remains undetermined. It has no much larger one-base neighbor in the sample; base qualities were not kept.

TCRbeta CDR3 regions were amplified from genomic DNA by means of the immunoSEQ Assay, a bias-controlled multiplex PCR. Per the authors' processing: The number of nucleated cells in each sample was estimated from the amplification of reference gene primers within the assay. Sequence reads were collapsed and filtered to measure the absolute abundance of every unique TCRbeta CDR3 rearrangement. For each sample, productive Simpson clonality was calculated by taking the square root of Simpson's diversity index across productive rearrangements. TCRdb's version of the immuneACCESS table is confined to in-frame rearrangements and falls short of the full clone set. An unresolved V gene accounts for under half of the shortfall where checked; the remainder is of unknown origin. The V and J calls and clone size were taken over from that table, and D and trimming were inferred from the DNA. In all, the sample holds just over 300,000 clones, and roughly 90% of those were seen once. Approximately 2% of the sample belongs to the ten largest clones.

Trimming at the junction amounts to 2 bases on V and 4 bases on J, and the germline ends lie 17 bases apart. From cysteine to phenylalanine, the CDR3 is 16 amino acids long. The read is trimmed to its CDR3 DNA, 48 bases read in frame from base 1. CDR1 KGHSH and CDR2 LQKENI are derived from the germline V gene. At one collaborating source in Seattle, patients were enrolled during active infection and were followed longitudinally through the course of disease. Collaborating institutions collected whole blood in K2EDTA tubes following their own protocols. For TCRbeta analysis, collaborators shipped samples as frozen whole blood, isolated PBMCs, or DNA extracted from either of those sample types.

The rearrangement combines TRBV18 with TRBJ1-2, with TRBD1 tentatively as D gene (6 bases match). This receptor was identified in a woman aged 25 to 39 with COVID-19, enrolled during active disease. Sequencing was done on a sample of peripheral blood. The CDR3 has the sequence CASSPFGGQSFYGYTF. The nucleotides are TGTGCCAGCTCACCATTCGGGGGGCAGTCATTCTATGGCTACACCTTC.